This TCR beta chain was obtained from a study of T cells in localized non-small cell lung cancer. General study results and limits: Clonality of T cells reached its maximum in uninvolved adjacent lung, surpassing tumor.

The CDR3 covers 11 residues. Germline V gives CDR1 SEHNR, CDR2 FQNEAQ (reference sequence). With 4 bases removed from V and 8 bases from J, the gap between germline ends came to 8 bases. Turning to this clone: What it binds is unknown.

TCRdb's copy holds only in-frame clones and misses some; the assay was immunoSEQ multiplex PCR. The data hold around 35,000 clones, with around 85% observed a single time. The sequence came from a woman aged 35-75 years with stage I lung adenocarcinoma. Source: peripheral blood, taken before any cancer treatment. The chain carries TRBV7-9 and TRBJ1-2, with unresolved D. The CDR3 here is CASSYSEGYTF. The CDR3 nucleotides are TGTGCCAGCAGCTATTCGGAAGGCTACACCTTC.